This T cell receptor (beta chain) is from a study of T cell responses to AZD1222 COVID-19 vaccine. Study background: Second doses at about 4 or about 12 weeks were pooled. Findings and caveats of the study: Vaccine-associated CD4 TCRs ranged over spike, dominating at 160-218 and 743-854. Among AZD1222 vaccinees, only five to seven were seropositive at baseline.

Profiled with immunoSEQ multiplex PCR; TCRdb holds only in-frame clones, not every one. The table includes approximately 120,000 clones, more than 80% detected once. In germline, CDR1 is MNHNS, CDR2 SASEGT. V dropped 6 bases and J dropped 6; count of bases not matched to a gene: 8. This CDR3 is 15 amino acids long. This clone was counted once. No antigen is known for it. The sequence was obtained from an adult in good health. J is TRBJ2-2 and V is TRBV6-1; 9 positions match TRBD1. The sample in question was peripheral blood, obtained on day 0 of AZD1222 vaccination. CDR3 sequence reads: CASSLTGGRAGELFF. CDR3 coding DNA: TGTGCCAGCAGCCTGACAGGGGGAAGAGCCGGGGAGCTGTTTTTT.